Shown below are 18 T cell receptor beta chains from a single sample sequenced in a study of shared clonotypes between healthy human individuals (dated by TCRdb to about 2020). Library preparation was by the immunoSEQ multiplex PCR assay. In its TCRdb copy, this immuneACCESS table keeps in-frame sequences only and misses some clones. Where compared with another copy, unresolved V genes explain less than half of these, and the others have no known cause. Across this sample there are almost 750,000 clones, with over 55% seen only once. The ten largest clones take up around 1.8% of the sample. The sequencing sample was made of memory CD4+ T cells sorted from blood. The label giving this sample's cell subset or site can be read as: CD45RA-negative fraction. These receptors were collected from a woman younger than 45 in good health.

The chain uses TRBV6-1 and TRBJ2-3; D is unclear. The CDR3 totals 13 residues. CDR1 MNHNS and CDR2 SASEGT come from the germline V gene. The V gene lost 4 bases and the J gene lost 4 bases, with 9 bases spanning the gap. CDR3 in amino acids: CASSALVADTQYF. The CDR3 DNA reads as TGTGCCAGCAGTGCGCTAGTCGCAGATACGCAGTATTTT.

This clone was detected only a few times. This chain links TRBV15 with TRBJ2-1; D not resolved. The CDR3 covers 12 residues. With 4 bases removed from V and 8 bases from J, the gap between germline ends came to 9 bases. Germline CDR1 is LNHNV and CDR2 is YYDKDF (reference sequence). The CDR3 sequence: CATSKARDEQFF. The CDR3 nucleotides read TGTGCCACCAGCAAGGCGAGAGATGAGCAGTTCTTC.

V and J are TRBV2 and TRBJ2-7; D call uncertain. The germline V gene has CDR1 SNHLY and CDR2 FYNNEI. This CDR3 contains 12 residues. The V and J ends lost 2 bases and 4 bases respectively, with 6 bases between them. In nucleotides, the CDR3 is TGTGCCAGCAGTGAATGGCAGTACGAGCAGTACTTC. Translation gives CASSEWQYEQYF.

This clone came up once. The chain has TRBV5-1 and TRBJ1-4; 7 bases agree with TRBD1. Germline assignment: CDR1 SGHRS and CDR2 YFSETQ. V lost 4 bases and J lost 2; bases outside the gene matches: 8. This CDR3 has 16 amino acids. DNA of the CDR3: TGCGCCAGCAGCGGAACAGGGGTGGTTACTAATGAAAAACTGTTTTTT. This translates into CASSGTGVVTNEKLFF.

The chain uses TRBV18 and TRBJ2-2; 11 bases align to TRBD2. The germline V gene has CDR1 KGHSH and CDR2 LQKENI. V trimming: 4 bases; J trimming: 5 bases; junction bases outside the gene matches: 6. The CDR3 length is 16 residues. For the CDR3, the DNA is TGTGCCAGCTCACTGATGACTAGCGGGAATACCGGGGAGCTGTTTTTT. Protein: CASSLMTSGNTGELFF.

This chain joins TRBV28 and TRBJ2-7, with D maybe TRBD1 (5 bases). The V gene lost 6 bases and the J gene lost 10 bases, with 19 bases spanning the gap. The CDR3 contains 13 residues. Germline CDR1 is MDHEN and CDR2 is SYDVKM. CDR3 region: CASSRKVGLGQYF. CDR3 nucleotide sequence: TGTGCCAGCAGCCGAAAAGTGGGGCTGGGCCAGTACTTC.

CDR3 region: CASSEPGGQGISPLHF. CDR3 bases: TGTGCCAGCAGTGAACCTGGGGGACAGGGGATCTCACCCCTCCACTTT. The gene calls are TRBV25-1 and TRBJ1-6, with 10 positions matching TRBD1. Germline V CDR1 and CDR2: MGHDK, SYGVNS. The CDR3 covers 16 residues. With 2 bases clipped from V and 10 bases from J, the junction kept 8 bases outside the gene matches.

V usage is TRBV27 and J usage is TRBJ2-7, with 9 bases fitting TRBD2. Looked up from germline, CDR1 is MNHEY and CDR2 is SMNVEV (reference sequence). The CDR3 length is 20 residues. The V segment lost 2 bases and the J segment 0 bases; nucleotides outside the gene matches: 17. DNA for the CDR3: TGTGCCAGCAGTTTACGCGGTGTAGCGGGAGCCCACAGAAGCTCCTACGAGCAGTACTTC. Encoded protein: CASSLRGVAGAHRSSYEQYF.

This clone was picked up a small number of times. The J gene is TRBJ2-5, the V gene TRBV7-2; D not certain. V lost 3 bases to trimming and J lost 6 bases, with 5 bases between them. The CDR3 contains 11 residues. The germline V gene encodes CDR1 SGHTA and CDR2 FQGNSA. The CDR3 DNA sequence: TGTGCCAGCAGCTTCCTTCAGACCCAGTACTTC. Translating gives CASSFLQTQYF.

The J gene is TRBJ1-2, the V gene TRBV28, with 9 bases that match TRBD1. Germline trimming cut 4 bases from V and 4 bases from J; bases unmatched to any gene: 10. This CDR3 spans 16 amino acids. Germline V gene lookup returns CDR1 MDHEN and CDR2 SYDVKM. The chain's CDR3 is CASSSGLGTGSYGYTF. As DNA, the CDR3 is TGTGCCAGCAGTTCGGGACTCGGGACAGGGAGCTATGGCTACACCTTC.

The gene calls are TRBV19 and TRBJ1-1, with no clear D. The germline CDR1 and CDR2 sequences are LNHDA and SQIVND (reference sequence). With 10 bases removed from V and 6 bases from J, the gap between germline ends came to 24 bases. This CDR3 region has 15 residues. CDR3 loop: CATSSRGFGRSEAFF. The CDR3 DNA reads as TGTGCCACCTCCAGTCGGGGTTTCGGGAGGTCTGAAGCTTTCTTT.

Concerning this clone: Its ends do not fully match the called genes, so a read error is possible. V is TRBV20-1 and J is TRBJ1-2; D is unclear. CDR3 length: 11 amino acids. Looked up from germline, CDR1 is DFQATT and CDR2 is SNEGSKA (reference sequence). CDR3 nucleotides: TGCAGTGCGAGAGGTCTTCTGGGCTACACCTTC. Protein product: CSARGLLGYTF.

This chain connects TRBV5-1 to TRBJ2-3; D is possibly TRBD2 (6 bases). The CDR3 is 16 amino acids. Germline V gene lookup returns CDR1 SGHRS and CDR2 YFSETQ. Trimming took off 0 bases at V and 0 bases at J, with 11 bases between the two ends. The CDR3 is CASSLAGLASTDTQYF. The CDR3 coding sequence is TGCGCCAGCAGCTTGGCCGGGCTAGCGAGCACAGATACGCAGTATTTT.

This clone was counted at least ten times. V is TRBV28 and J is TRBJ1-1, with D unresolved. Germline CDR1 is MDHEN and CDR2 is SYDVKM. This CDR3 has 11 amino acids. Trimming took 6 bases from V and 8 from J, leaving 10 bases between them. CDR3 in DNA: TGTGCCAGCAGCGTCCGCGCGGAAGCTTTCTTT. Translation: CASSVRAEAFF. Full variable domain (missing parts from reference TRBV28 and TRBJ1-1): DVKVTQSSRYLVKRTGEKVFLECVQDMDHENMFWYRQDPGLGLRLIYFSYDVKMKEKGDIPEGYSVSREKKERFSLILESASTNQTSMYLCASSVRAEAFFGQGTRLTVV.

This chain links TRBV15 with TRBJ1-4, with D possibly matching TRBD1 (5 bases). Germline CDR1 and CDR2: LNHNV and YYDKDF (reference sequence). CDR3 length: 15 amino acids. V shed 3 bases and J shed 5 bases, with 13 bases lying between them. In DNA, the CDR3 is TGTGCCACCAGCAGGATAACGGGGCAGAATGAAAAACTGTTTTTT. Its translation is CATSRITGQNEKLFF. The complete variable domain, with remaining parts taken from reference TRBV15 and TRBJ1-4, reads DAMVIQNPRYQVTQFGKPVTLSCSQTLNHNVMYWYQQKSSQAPKLLFHYYDKDFNNEADTPDNFQSRRPNTSFCFLDIRSPGLGDTAMYLCATSRITGQNEKLFFGSGTQLSVL.

The J gene is TRBJ2-2, the V gene TRBV9; D may be TRBD2 (5 bases). Between the trimmed V and J ends, which lost 0 bases and 0 bases, there was a span of 6 bases. The CDR3 contains 15 residues. Germline V lookup: CDR1 SGDLS, CDR2 YYNGEE. DNA for the CDR3: TGTGCCAGCAGCGTAGCGGGAACGAACACCGGGGAGCTGTTTTTT. This sequence encodes CASSVAGTNTGELFF.

The chain has TRBV7-3 and TRBJ2-2; 12 nucleotides match TRBD2. CDR3 length equals 19 residues. CDR1 is SGHTA and CDR2 is FQGTGA in the germline V gene. V trimming: 5 bases; J trimming: 4 bases; junction bases outside the gene matches: 14. CDR3: CASSNPSGLAGGATGELFF. The CDR3 nucleotides read TGTGCCAGCAGCAATCCGTCGGGCCTAGCGGGAGGGGCCACCGGGGAGCTGTTTTTT.

V is TRBV28 and J is TRBJ1-2, with D possibly TRBD1 on 6 matching bases. The V gene's germline CDR1 is MDHEN and CDR2 SYDVKM. The CDR3 consists of 13 residues. V lost 6 bases, J lost 3 bases, and 11 bases lay in between. As DNA, the CDR3 is TGTGCCAGCAGAGAACAGGGATACTATGGCTACACCTTC. Its translation is CASREQGYYGYTF.